Sequencing of this TCR beta chain was carried out in a study of blood T cell repertoires in COVID-19. V dropped 1 base and J dropped 6; count of bases not matched to a gene: 6. The V gene's germline CDR1 is MGHRA and CDR2 YSYEKL. The CDR3 totals 15 residues. In the original workflow: Reference gene primer amplification gave estimated nucleated cell counts. The method was immunoSEQ multiplex PCR; TCRdb's version includes in-frame clones alone and lacks a portion of them. D and trimming were read from the DNA, whereas the V and J calls and clone size are those reported in that table. The profile covers nearly 60,000 clones, with 90% appearing a single time and about 12% taken by the ten largest.

This rearrangement joins TRBV4-1 to TRBJ2-7; the match to TRBD1 covers 10 bases. This sequence originates from a man aged 60 to 69 with active COVID-19. Sequencing was done on a sample of peripheral blood. The CDR3 DNA is TGCGCCAGCAGCCAAGGGGACAGGGGATCGAGCGAGCAGTACTTC. Translating it yields CASSQGDRGSSEQYF.